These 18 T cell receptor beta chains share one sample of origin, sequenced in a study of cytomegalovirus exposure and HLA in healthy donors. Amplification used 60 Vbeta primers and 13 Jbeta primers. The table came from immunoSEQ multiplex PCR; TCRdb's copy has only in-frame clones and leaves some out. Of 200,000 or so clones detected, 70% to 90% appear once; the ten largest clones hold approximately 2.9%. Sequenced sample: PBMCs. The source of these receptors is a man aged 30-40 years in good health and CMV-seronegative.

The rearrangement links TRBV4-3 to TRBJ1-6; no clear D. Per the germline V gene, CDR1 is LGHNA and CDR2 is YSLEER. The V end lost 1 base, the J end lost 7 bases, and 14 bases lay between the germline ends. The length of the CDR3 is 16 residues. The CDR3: CASSQVGRGSNSPLHF. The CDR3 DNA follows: TGCGCCAGCAGCCAAGTAGGTAGAGGGAGCAATTCACCCCTCCACTTT.

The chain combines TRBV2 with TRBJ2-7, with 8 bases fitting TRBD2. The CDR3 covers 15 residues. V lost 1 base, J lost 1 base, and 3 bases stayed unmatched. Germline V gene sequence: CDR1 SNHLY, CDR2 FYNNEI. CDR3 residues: CASSEGRGVSYEQYF. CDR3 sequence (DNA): TGTGCCAGCAGTGAAGGGCGGGGGGTATCCTACGAGCAGTACTTC. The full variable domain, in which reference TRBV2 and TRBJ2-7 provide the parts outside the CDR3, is EPEVTQTPSHQVTQMGQEVILRCVPISNHLYFYWYRQILGQKVEFLVSFYNNEISEKSEIFDDQFSVERPDGSNFTLKIRSTKLEDSAMYFCASSEGRGVSYEQYFGPGTRLTVT.

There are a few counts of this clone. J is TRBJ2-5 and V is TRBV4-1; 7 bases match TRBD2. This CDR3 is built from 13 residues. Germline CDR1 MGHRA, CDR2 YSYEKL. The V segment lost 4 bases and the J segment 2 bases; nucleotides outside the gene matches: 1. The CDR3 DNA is TGCGCCAGCAGCCGGGGACTACAAGAGACCCAGTACTTC. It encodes CASSRGLQETQYF.

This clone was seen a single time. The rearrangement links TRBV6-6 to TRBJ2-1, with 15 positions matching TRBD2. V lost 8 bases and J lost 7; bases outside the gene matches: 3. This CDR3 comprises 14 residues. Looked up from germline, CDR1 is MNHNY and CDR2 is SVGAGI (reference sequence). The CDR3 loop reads CASLGLAGGNEQFF. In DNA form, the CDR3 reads TGTGCCAGCCTCGGACTAGCGGGGGGGAATGAGCAGTTCTTC.

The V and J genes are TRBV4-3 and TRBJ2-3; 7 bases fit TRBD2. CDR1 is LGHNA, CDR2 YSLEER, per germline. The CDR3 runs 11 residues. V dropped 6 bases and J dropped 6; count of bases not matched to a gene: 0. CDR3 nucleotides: TGCGCCAGCAGGGGGGGGGATACGCAGTATTTT. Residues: CASRGGDTQYF.

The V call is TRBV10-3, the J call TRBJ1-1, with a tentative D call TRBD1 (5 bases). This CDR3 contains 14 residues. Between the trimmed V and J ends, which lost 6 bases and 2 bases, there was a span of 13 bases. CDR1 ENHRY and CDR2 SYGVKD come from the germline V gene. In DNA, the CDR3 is TGTGCCATCAGGCAGCCCAGGGATAACACTGAAGCTTTCTTT. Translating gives CAIRQPRDNTEAFF.

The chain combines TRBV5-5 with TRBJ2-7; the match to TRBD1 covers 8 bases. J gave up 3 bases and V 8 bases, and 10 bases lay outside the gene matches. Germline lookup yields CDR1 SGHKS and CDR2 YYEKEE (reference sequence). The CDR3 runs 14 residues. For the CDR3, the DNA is TGTGCCAGTGGGGAAACCGGGACAGGCTACGAGCAGTACTTC. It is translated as CASGETGTGYEQYF.

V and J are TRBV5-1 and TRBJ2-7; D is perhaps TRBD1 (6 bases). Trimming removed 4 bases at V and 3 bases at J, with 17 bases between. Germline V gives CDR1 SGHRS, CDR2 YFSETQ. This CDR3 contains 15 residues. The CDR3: CASSIGRGVDYEQYF. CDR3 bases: TGCGCCAGCAGCATAGGCAGGGGAGTCGACTACGAGCAGTACTTC.

The CDR3 DNA is TGCGCCAGCGCGGGGGGGCCATACAATGAGCAGTTCTTC. Translating it yields CASAGGPYNEQFF. This chain joins TRBV5-1 and TRBJ2-1, with 9 bases lining up with TRBD2. CDR3 length: 13 amino acids. Germline V gene sequence: CDR1 SGHRS, CDR2 YFSETQ. The V segment lost 7 bases and the J segment 4 bases; nucleotides outside the gene matches: 3.

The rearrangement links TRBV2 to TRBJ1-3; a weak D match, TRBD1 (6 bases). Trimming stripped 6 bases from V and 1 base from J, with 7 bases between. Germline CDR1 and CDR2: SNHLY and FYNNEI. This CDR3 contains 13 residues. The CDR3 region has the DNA TGTGCCAGCAGACAGGGTTCTGGAAACACCATATATTTT. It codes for CASRQGSGNTIYF.

The CDR3 coding sequence is TGTGCCAGCAGCGTGCAGGGGATAGAGACCCAGTACTTC. Translated: CASSVQGIETQYF. The chain uses TRBV9 and TRBJ2-5; tentatively, D is TRBD1 (6 bases). The CDR3 loop spans 13 amino acids. Germline lookup yields CDR1 SGDLS and CDR2 YYNGEE. Trimming pared 2 bases from V and 4 bases from J, leaving 9 bases between.

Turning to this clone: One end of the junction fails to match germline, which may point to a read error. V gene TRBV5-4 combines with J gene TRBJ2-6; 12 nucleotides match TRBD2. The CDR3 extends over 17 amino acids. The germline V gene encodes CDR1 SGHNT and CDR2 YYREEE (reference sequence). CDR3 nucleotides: TGTGCCAGCAGCCGGACTAGCGGGGTCACTGGGGCCAGCGTCCTGACTTTC. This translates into CASSRTSGVTGASVLTF.

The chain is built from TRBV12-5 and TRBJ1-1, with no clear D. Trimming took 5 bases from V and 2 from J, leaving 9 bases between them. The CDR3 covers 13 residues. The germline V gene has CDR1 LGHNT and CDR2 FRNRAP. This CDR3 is CASGTTGNTEAFF. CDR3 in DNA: TGTGCTAGTGGTACGACGGGAAACACTGAAGCTTTCTTT.

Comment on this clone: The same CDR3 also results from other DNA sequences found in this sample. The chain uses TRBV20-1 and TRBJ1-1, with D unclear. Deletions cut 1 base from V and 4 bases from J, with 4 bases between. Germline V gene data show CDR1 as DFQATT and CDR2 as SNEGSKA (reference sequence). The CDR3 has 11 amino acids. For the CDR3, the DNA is TGCAGTGCTAGAGGGGCCACTGAAGCTTTCTTT. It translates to CSARGATEAFF.

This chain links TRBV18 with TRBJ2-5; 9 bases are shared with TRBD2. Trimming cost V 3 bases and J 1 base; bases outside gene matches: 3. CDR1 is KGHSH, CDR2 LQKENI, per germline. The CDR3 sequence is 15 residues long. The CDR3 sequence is CASSPMTSGQETQYF. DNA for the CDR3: TGTGCCAGCTCACCGATGACTAGCGGCCAAGAGACCCAGTACTTC.

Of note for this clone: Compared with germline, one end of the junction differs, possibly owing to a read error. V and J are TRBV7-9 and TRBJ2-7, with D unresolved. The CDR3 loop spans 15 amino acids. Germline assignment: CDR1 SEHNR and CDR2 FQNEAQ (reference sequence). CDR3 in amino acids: CSSSPPVSVSYEQYF. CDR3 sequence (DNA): TGTTCCAGCAGCCCTCCCGTGTCAGTCTCCTACGAGCAGTACTTC. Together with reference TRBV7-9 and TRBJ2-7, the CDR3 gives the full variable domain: DTGVSQNPRHKITKRGQNVTFRCDPISEHNRLYWYRQTLGQGPEFLTYFQNEAQLEKSRLLSDRFSAERPKGSFSTLEIQRTEQGDSAMYLCSSSPPVSVSYEQYFGPGTRLTVT.

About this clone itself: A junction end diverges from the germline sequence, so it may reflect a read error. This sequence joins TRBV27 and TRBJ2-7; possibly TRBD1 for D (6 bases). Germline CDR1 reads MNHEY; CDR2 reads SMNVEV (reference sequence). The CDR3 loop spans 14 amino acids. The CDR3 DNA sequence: TGTGCAAGCAGGGGCGGAGGTATGCTCTACGAGCAGTACTTC. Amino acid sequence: CASRGGGMLYEQYF.

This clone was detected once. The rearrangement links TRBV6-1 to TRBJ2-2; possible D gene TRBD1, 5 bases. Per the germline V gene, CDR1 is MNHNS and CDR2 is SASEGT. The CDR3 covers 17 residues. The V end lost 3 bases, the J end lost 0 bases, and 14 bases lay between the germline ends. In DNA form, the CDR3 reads TGTGCCAGCAGTGAGGCACAGGCCGGCGCGAACACCGGGGAGCTGTTTTTT. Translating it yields CASSEAQAGANTGELFF.